A single TCR beta chain is shown here with its context. The clone's antigen remains unknown. No clone much larger than this one lies a single base away; base qualities are absent. CDR3 length: 16 amino acids, cysteine to phenylalanine. This entry keeps only the CDR3 DNA: 48 bases, framed from base 1. The germline V gene provides CDR1 SGHNT and CDR2 YENEEA. TCRbeta CDR3 regions were amplified from genomic DNA using the immunoSEQ Assay, a bias-controlled multiplex PCR. The study's processing was this. The number of nucleated cells in each sample was estimated from the amplification of reference gene primers within the assay. To quantify the absolute abundance of each unique TCRbeta CDR3 rearrangement, sequence reads were collapsed and filtered. For each sample, productive Simpson clonality was calculated as the square root of Simpson's diversity index across productive rearrangements. The source is immuneACCESS, and TCRdb retained only in-frame sequences with V and J called. Part of the clones is not carried over; for the studies checked, unresolved V genes explain less than half of this, and the remainder is unexplained. That table furnishes V, J and clone size, whereas the DNA furnished D and trimming. Recorded for this sample are 320,000 or so clones; roughly 87% of them occurred a single time. The biggest ten clones account for 1% of the sample.

This entry is derived from a study of blood T cell repertoires in COVID-19 (dated by TCRdb to the early 2020s). For the wider study: Samples from collaborators originated in the United States, Italy and Spain and spanned both the acute and convalescent phases of COVID-19. The prospective study material was composed of cDNA or gDNA derived from T cells, B-cell-depleted T cells, or PBMCs. Deeply sampled blood TCRbeta repertoires from subjects exposed to, actively infected with, or recovered from COVID-19 were included in the dataset. A freely available public database, intended as a resource for researchers studying the immune response to SARS-CoV-2, is where the repertoires were released. Samples were obtained from the ongoing ImmuneRACE study (first 160 participants) and from about 1,300 subjects provided by 6 global collaborators. Sample metadata almost always included a de-identified subject ID, COVID-19 status, age in years and sex. Where HLA class I and class II types were available, the types were taken from metadata supplied by the sample provider, not from assay-based typing. Here is what the overall study found, with its caveats: The quantity of clinical and demographic metadata differed by source and by participant and was supplied without curation.

Participants in the prospective study were aged about 18 to 89 years, lived in 20 to 25 United States geographic areas, and enrolled through a virtual design. In the prospective study, participants were assigned to cohorts based on the clinical history participants reported in a screening survey and a study questionnaire. For ImmuneRACE Cohort 3, a participant was defined as recovered based on two consecutive negative NP/OP PCR tests, clearance by a healthcare professional, or resolution of symptoms. In the prospective study, mobile phlebotomists collected whole blood, serum and a nasopharyngeal or oropharyngeal swab from each participant. Prospective study participants could optionally give additional blood draws and questionnaires over an approximately 2-month period. Before DNA extraction, prospective study blood samples were shipped either frozen or at room temperature.

The receptor's source is a woman in her 30s who had recovered from COVID-19. The chain uses TRBV11-3 and TRBJ2-5; possibly the D gene is TRBD1, per 5 matching bases. The J call is in doubt because the DNA end fits TRBJ2-7 better. Sequencing was carried out using PBMCs or T cells enriched from blood (not recorded which). The nucleotides read TGTGCCAGCCACGAAAGAGGACACCAATTTCCCTACGAGCAGTACTTC. It translates as CASHERGHQFPYEQYF.